This T cell receptor (beta chain) derives from a study of T cells expressing NK-cell markers. TCR beta cDNA was made by 5'RACE template switching with UMIs. From the 5' RACE reads, TCRdb lists one entry per CDR3 protein and no DNA. Recorded for this sample: approximately 110,000 distinct CDR3 sequences. The CDR3 length is 14 residues. Germline lookup yields CDR1 ENHRY and CDR2 SYGVKD. Input material: blood T cells: a sorted CD56 or NKG2C T cell subset, CD4+ or CD8+ T cells, or bulk PBMC T cells (not recorded which). The V call is TRBV10-3, the J call TRBJ2-1; TCRdb reports TRBD1, a call that lacks DNA to check it against. The origin of this receptor is a woman between 18 and 75 years old in good health. CDR3 region: CAISEQGLNNEQFF.